This record covers a single T cell receptor beta chain. The entry originates in a study of vaccination and CD4 T cells after COVID-19. For the study at large: Recovered-phase convalescent patients showed SARS-CoV-2 positivity by nasal swab PCR; eight to ten were mild, one severe. The makeup of the convalescents was six males and four females, two of them Hispanic.

TCRdb processed the PCR reads anew with MiXCR; each CDR3 protein has one entry. The sample records 15,000 to 25,000 distinct CDR3 sequences, approximately 60% being singletons. There are 16 residues in the CDR3. From germline, CDR1 is MNHNS and CDR2 SASEGT. After removal of 8 bases from V and 7 bases from J, the junction contained 17 bases not matched to a gene. The rearrangement joins TRBV6-1 to TRBJ1-1; TRBD1 aligns across 9 bases. The receptor's source is a human donor who had recovered from COVID-19. The starting material was CD4+ T cells from blood, obtained after SARS-CoV-2 vaccination. This CDR3 reads CASLSGTGIFESEAFF. CDR3 sequence (DNA): TGTGCCAGCCTCTCCGGGACAGGGATTTTCGAGAGTGAAGCTTTCTTT.